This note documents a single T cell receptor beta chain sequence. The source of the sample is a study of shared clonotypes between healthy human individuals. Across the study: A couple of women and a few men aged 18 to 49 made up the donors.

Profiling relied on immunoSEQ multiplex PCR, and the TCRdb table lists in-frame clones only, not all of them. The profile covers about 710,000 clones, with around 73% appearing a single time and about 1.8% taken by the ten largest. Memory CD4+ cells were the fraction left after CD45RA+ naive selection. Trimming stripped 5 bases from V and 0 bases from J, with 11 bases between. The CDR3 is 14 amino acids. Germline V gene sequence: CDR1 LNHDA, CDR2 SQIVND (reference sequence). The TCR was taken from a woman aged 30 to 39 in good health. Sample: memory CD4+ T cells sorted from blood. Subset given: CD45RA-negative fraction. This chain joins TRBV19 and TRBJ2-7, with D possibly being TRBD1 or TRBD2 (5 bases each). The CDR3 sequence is CASSVRDGSYEQYF. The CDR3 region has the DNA TGTGCCAGTAGTGTCCGGGACGGCTCCTACGAGCAGTACTTC.